The present entry profiles one T cell receptor beta chain with its context. As yet, its antigen is unknown. Data came from immunoSEQ multiplex PCR; TCRdb stores just in-frame clones and leaves some out. The table has 100,000 to 120,000 clones, about 86% seen once. This specimen belongs to a study of T cell responses to AZD1222 COVID-19 vaccine. Study-wide findings and caveats: Repertoire sampling occurred only after the peak T cell response. AZD1222 recipients seropositive at baseline numbered only five to seven. The study reported that nearly half of spike-specific TCRs target unmutated variant regions. Spike-wide coverage was observed for vaccine-associated CD4 TCRs, with dominant responses at 160-218 and 743-854.

The V and J ends lost 3 bases and 4 bases respectively, with 11 bases between them. Looked up from germline, CDR1 is SGHRS and CDR2 is YFSETQ. This CDR3 region has 14 residues. V usage is TRBV5-1 and J usage is TRBJ1-5; the D is unclear. The receptor's source is an adult in good health. Sequenced material: peripheral blood, taken on day 0 of AZD1222 vaccination. CDR3 sequence (DNA): TGCGCCAGCAGCTCCGACGGACTAAATCAGCCCCAGCATTTT. Translating gives CASSSDGLNQPQHF.